The present T cell receptor beta chain was sequenced within a study of radiation and T cells in renal cell carcinoma. Clones were read by immunoSEQ multiplex PCR, and TCRdb kept only the in-frame ones, dropping some. The table includes roughly 3,500 clones, around 75% detected once. As to treatment: treatment-naive control, cytoreductive nephrectomy. Trimming pared 2 bases from V and 7 bases from J, leaving 27 bases between. This CDR3 contains 18 residues. In germline, CDR1 is SEHNR, CDR2 FQNEAQ (reference sequence). The receptor was isolated from a man aged 45-65 years with renal cell carcinoma. The chain recombines TRBV7-9 with TRBJ2-7; D may correspond to TRBD1 or TRBD2 (5 bases each). Source: tumor tissue, taken from a patient whose treatment was nephrectomy without radiotherapy. CDR3 sequence (DNA): TGTGCCAGCAGCTTAATCGTTGGTTTCAGGGACGGTAAGTTGGAGCAGTACTTC. This codes for CASSLIVGFRDGKLEQYF.